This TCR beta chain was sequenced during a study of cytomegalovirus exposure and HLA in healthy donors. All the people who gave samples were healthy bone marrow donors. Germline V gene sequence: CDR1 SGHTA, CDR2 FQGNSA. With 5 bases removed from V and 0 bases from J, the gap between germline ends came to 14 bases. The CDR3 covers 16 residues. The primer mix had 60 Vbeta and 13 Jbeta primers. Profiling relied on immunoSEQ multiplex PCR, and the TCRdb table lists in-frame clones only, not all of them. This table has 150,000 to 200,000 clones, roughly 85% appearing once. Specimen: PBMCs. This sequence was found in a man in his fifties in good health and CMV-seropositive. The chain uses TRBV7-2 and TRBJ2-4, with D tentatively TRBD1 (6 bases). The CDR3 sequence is CASSPRQVLAKNIQYF. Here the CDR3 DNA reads TGTGCCAGCAGCCCGAGACAGGTTCTAGCCAAAAACATTCAGTACTTC.